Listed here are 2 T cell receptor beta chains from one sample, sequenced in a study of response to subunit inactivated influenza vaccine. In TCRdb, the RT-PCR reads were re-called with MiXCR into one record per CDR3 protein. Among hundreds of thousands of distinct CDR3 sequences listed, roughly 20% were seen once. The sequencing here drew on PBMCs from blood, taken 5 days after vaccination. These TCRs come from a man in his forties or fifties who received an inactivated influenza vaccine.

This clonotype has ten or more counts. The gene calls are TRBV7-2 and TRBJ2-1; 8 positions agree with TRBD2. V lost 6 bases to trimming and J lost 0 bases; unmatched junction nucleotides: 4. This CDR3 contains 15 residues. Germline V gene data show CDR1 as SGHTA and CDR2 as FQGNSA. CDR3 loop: CASSTSGVSYNEQFF. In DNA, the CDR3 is TGTGCCAGCAGTACTAGCGGCGTCTCCTACAATGAGCAGTTCTTC.

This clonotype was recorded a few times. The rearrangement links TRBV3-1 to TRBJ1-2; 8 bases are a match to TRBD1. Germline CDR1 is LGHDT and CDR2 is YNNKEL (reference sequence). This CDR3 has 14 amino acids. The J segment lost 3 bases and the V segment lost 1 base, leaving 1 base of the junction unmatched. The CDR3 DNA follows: TGTGCCAGCAGCCAAGGACAGGGGTACTATGGCTACACCTTC. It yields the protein CASSQGQGYYGYTF.